This is a list of T cell receptor beta chains from one sample in a study of cytomegalovirus exposure and HLA in healthy donors. Data came from immunoSEQ multiplex PCR; TCRdb stores just in-frame clones and leaves some out. Of 150,000 to 200,000 clones in the sample, around 81% were seen once. Sequenced material: PBMCs. Receptors were obtained from a woman between 18 and 30 years old in good health and CMV-seropositive. The CDR3 runs from the conserved cysteine through the conserved F or W. D genes are given only for firm matches. Size values are once, few and many counts, or a class for expanded clones, and some rows have none.

D	V	size	J	DNA	CDR3
-	TRBV19	-	TRBJ2-7	TGTGCCAGTAGTATCCGTCCAGGGCAGTACGAGCAGTACTTC	CASSIRPGQYEQYF
-	TRBV5-1	-	TRBJ1-1	TGCGCCAGCAGCTTGGGGTCGGGGATCGACGGGGCTTTCTTT	CASSLGSGIDGAFF
-	TRBV10-1	-	TRBJ2-7	TGCGCCAGCAGTGGTTTAGAGTCCTACGAGCAGTACTTC	CASSGLESYEQYF
-	TRBV5-6	-	TRBJ2-5	TGTGCCAGCAGCTTGGTCAGTTCTCGGGAAGAGACCCAGTACTTC	CASSLVSSREETQYF
-	TRBV2	many	TRBJ1-2	TGTGCCAGCAGCAGGGCAGGGGATCTTTATGGCTACACCTTC	CASSRAGDLYGYTF
TRBD2	TRBV7-9	few	TRBJ2-2	TGTGCCAGCAGCCGATCTAGCGGGGGGACCGGGGAGCTGTTTTTT	CASSRSSGGTGELFF
-	TRBV5-6	-	TRBJ1-2	TGTGCCAGCAGCAATGGACACGCCGGTACCTTC	CASSNGHAGTF
-	TRBV2	-	TRBJ1-4	TGTGCCAGCAGTGGTACCCCCCACCGGGGGGAAAAACTGTTTTTT	CASSGTPHRGEKLFF
TRBD2	TRBV29-1	-	TRBJ2-5	TGCAGCGTTGCTAGCGGGGGGGCAGAGACCCAGTACTTC	CSVASGGAETQYF
TRBD1	TRBV27	-	TRBJ1-2	TGTGCCAGCAGTTCGACAGGGTCTGCAACACTCTATGGCTACACCTTC	CASSSTGSATLYGYTF
-	TRBV7-7	-	TRBJ1-1	TGTGCCAGCAGCGCGGACACTAACACTGAAGCTTTCTTT	CASSADTNTEAFF
-	TRBV6-6	-	TRBJ2-3	TGTGCCAGCAATGAACAGGGAAGAGATACGCAGTATTTT	CASNEQGRDTQYF
TRBD2	TRBV4-3	-	TRBJ2-2	TGCGCCAGCAGCCAAGGGACTAGCGGGGATTATACCGGGGAGCTGTTTTTT	CASSQGTSGDYTGELFF
-	TRBV7-2	once	TRBJ1-3	TGTGCCAGCAGCCTCTCTGGAAACACCATATATTTT	CASSLSGNTIYF
-	TRBV15	-	TRBJ2-1	TGTGCCACCAGCAGAGATTTTGTAGGGGATGAGCAGTTCTTC	CATSRDFVGDEQFF
TRBD1	TRBV6-1	-	TRBJ1-3	TGTGCCAGCACCCTTCGACAGGGTGTGGGAAACACCATATATTTT	CASTLRQGVGNTIYF
TRBD2	TRBV2	-	TRBJ2-1	TGTGCCATCGGGACTAGCGGGTACAATGAGCAGTTCTTC	CAIGTSGYNEQFF
TRBD1	TRBV6-6	-	TRBJ1-6	TGTGCCAGCAGAGAACTCAGGGGGCGCCAAAATTCACCCCTCCACTTT	CASRELRGRQNSPLHF
TRBD2	TRBV9	-	TRBJ2-3	TGTGCCAGCAGCGTTGCCGCGGGGGGGGCCACAGATACGCAGTATTTT	CASSVAAGGATDTQYF
-	TRBV5-6	-	TRBJ2-3	TGTGCCAGCAGCTCGTGGACTAGCACAGATACGCAGTATTTT	CASSSWTSTDTQYF
-	TRBV11-3	-	TRBJ2-3	TGTGCCAGCAGCGGGCGACAGGGCACAGATACGCAGTATTTT	CASSGRQGTDTQYF
TRBD1	TRBV7-2	-	TRBJ1-5	TGTGCCAGCAGCTCCCAGGGGGGTGGCAATCAGCCCCAGCATTTT	CASSSQGGGNQPQHF
-	TRBV11-2	-	TRBJ1-2	TGTGCCAGCAGCTTAGAACAGGCCTTTTATGGCTACACCTTC	CASSLEQAFYGYTF
-	TRBV19	-	TRBJ1-1	TGTGCCAGTAGTATACCGACAGCGAAGAACACTGAAGCTTTCTTT	CASSIPTAKNTEAFF
-	TRBV27	-	TRBJ1-6	TGTGCCAGCAGTGGGAAGGAGGGAAGGGGTGCACCCCTCCACTTT	CASSGKEGRGAPLHF